Following are 17 T cell receptor beta chains from one sample sequenced in a study of blood T cell repertoires in COVID-19. Measured with immunoSEQ multiplex PCR; TCRdb has only the in-frame clones, and not every one. The repertoire holds approximately 220,000 clones, with about nine tenths as singletons. The sequenced material came from peripheral blood. Receptor source: a man aged 35-49 years with acute or convalescent COVID-19.

The rearrangement joins TRBV19 to TRBJ2-7, with 8 bases that match TRBD1. Trimming cost V 5 bases and J 3 bases; bases outside gene matches: 18. Germline V gene sequence: CDR1 LNHDA, CDR2 SQIVND (reference sequence). CDR3 length: 18 residues. CDR3 region: CASSVSRDRFYSSYEQYF. DNA for the CDR3: TGTGCCAGTAGTGTCTCCCGGGACAGGTTCTACTCGAGCTACGAGCAGTACTTC.

The chain uses TRBV7-9 and TRBJ1-1; D is unclear. Trimming took 5 bases from V and 4 from J, leaving 8 bases between them. The CDR3 length is 12 residues. Germline lookup yields CDR1 SEHNR and CDR2 FQNEAQ (reference sequence). The CDR3: CASSPTRTEAFF. CDR3 nucleotides: TGTGCCAGCAGCCCAACACGCACTGAAGCTTTCTTT.

The genes are TRBV4-1 and TRBJ2-5; possible D gene TRBD2, 6 bases. Per the germline V gene, CDR1 is MGHRA and CDR2 is YSYEKL. CDR3 size: 15 residues. The V end lost 1 base, the J end lost 7 bases, and 16 bases lay between the germline ends. The CDR3 bases are TGCGCCAGCAGCCAAGGGGGAGGCCTTCAGGGGACCCAGTACTTC. Translated: CASSQGGGLQGTQYF.

V and J are TRBV6-5 and TRBJ1-4, with 7 bases aligning to TRBD1. The germline CDR1 and CDR2 sequences are MNHEY and SVGAGI. V dropped 6 bases and J dropped 5; count of bases not matched to a gene: 6. The CDR3 is 14 amino acids. The DNA for the CDR3 is TGTGCCAGCAGCCCGACAGGGTTAAATGAAAAACTGTTTTTT. Protein product: CASSPTGLNEKLFF.

This rearrangement joins TRBV27 to TRBJ2-7; 10 nucleotides match TRBD1. Germline-derived CDR1 and CDR2 are MNHEY and SMNVEV (reference sequence). Trimming removed 5 bases from V and 3 bases from J; junction bases left unmatched: 10. The CDR3 covers 16 residues. The CDR3, as DNA: TGTGCCAGCAGTCCGGGACAGGGGAAAGGGTACTACGAGCAGTACTTC. Translated, it gives CASSPGQGKGYYEQYF.

The J gene is TRBJ2-3, the V gene TRBV27; TRBD2 might be the D (6 bases). V dropped 5 bases and J dropped 3 bases, with 12 bases sitting between them. The length of the CDR3 is 14 residues. The germline V gene encodes CDR1 MNHEY and CDR2 SMNVEV (reference sequence). CDR3 in DNA: TGTGCCAGCAGTGTGACTAGTACGACAGATACGCAGTATTTT. Its translation is CASSVTSTTDTQYF.

The chain has TRBV5-1 and TRBJ2-3; no firm D call. The CDR3 loop spans 15 amino acids. Per germline, CDR1 SGHRS and CDR2 YFSETQ. The V end lost 3 bases, the J end lost 3 bases, and 14 bases lay between the germline ends. The CDR3 nucleotides read TGCGCCAGCAGCTCCAATTCCCAGTGGACAGATACGCAGTATTTT. It is translated as CASSSNSQWTDTQYF.

The V gene is TRBV27, the J gene TRBJ1-6, with D unclear. Trimming pared 0 bases from V and 0 bases from J, leaving 9 bases between. Germline loops: CDR1 MNHEY, CDR2 SMNVEV (reference sequence). This CDR3 has 17 amino acids. CDR3 in DNA: TGTGCCAGCAGTTTATCGTACGGACTCTCCTATAATTCACCCCTCCACTTT. It encodes CASSLSYGLSYNSPLHF.

In nucleotides, the CDR3 is TGTGCCAGCAGTCCGGGAACGCAATGGGGGCAGTTCTTC. It translates to CASSPGTQWGQFF. The chain links TRBV27 to TRBJ2-1; D possibly corresponds to TRBD2 (5 bases). CDR1 is MNHEY, CDR2 SMNVEV, per germline (reference sequence). CDR3 size: 13 residues. The V gene lost 5 bases and the J gene lost 12 bases, with 17 bases spanning the gap.

This rearrangement joins TRBV7-2 to TRBJ2-7, with D uncertain. Germline CDR1 reads SGHTA; CDR2 reads FQGNSA. The CDR3 is 15 residues long. Trimming pared 6 bases from V and 0 bases from J, leaving 15 bases between. The CDR3: CASSLTPASSYEQYF. The CDR3 coding sequence is TGTGCCAGCAGTTTGACACCCGCGAGCTCCTACGAGCAGTACTTC.

This chain uses TRBV5-6 with TRBJ1-2; 11 bases agree with TRBD1. The V segment lost 5 bases and the J segment 8 bases; nucleotides outside the gene matches: 5. The CDR3 is made up of 13 amino acids. Germline V gene sequence: CDR1 SGHDT, CDR2 YYEEEE. The CDR3 nucleotides read TGTGCCAGCAGTCTTGGACAGGGGGCCGGCTACACCTTC. It yields the protein CASSLGQGAGYTF.

This chain uses TRBV29-1 with TRBJ2-3; D is possibly TRBD1 (5 bases). The CDR3 runs to 15 residues. Germline values: CDR1 SQVTM, CDR2 ANQGSEA. The V end lost 2 bases, the J end lost 0 bases, and 12 bases lay between the germline ends. The CDR3 nucleotides read TGCAGCGTTGAACAGGGCACCCTTAGCACAGATACGCAGTATTTT. Protein product: CSVEQGTLSTDTQYF.

This clone appeared a single time. The chain uses TRBV11-3 and TRBJ2-7; 9 bases are a match to TRBD1. J was trimmed by 5 bases and V by 5 bases; bases with no gene match: 7. This CDR3 spans 14 amino acids. Germline-derived CDR1 and CDR2 are SGHNT and YENEEA. DNA for the CDR3: TGTGCCAGCAGCCCGAGGACAGGGGACAACGAGCAGTACTTC. It translates to CASSPRTGDNEQYF.

The V and J genes are TRBV18 and TRBJ2-7; TRBD1 agrees at 9 bases. Germline V gene data show CDR1 as KGHSH and CDR2 as LQKENI. This CDR3 has 14 amino acids. The ends lost 6 bases at V and 4 bases at J; junction bases unmatched: 7. The DNA for the CDR3 is TGTGCCAGCTCCTCCAGGGACAGGGTATACGAGCAGTACTTC. This sequence encodes CASSSRDRVYEQYF.

This sequence joins TRBV7-9 and TRBJ2-3, with no clear D. This CDR3 comprises 13 residues. The V gene lost 0 bases and the J gene lost 8 bases, with 9 bases spanning the gap. The germline gives CDR1 SEHNR, CDR2 FQNEAQ (reference sequence). The CDR3 is CASSLALMATQYF. CDR3 bases: TGTGCCAGCAGCTTAGCGCTGATGGCTACGCAGTATTTT.

The chain has TRBV19 and TRBJ2-1; TRBD2 aligns across 9 bases. Trimming removed 5 bases from V and 3 bases from J; junction bases left unmatched: 5. The CDR3 runs 15 residues. Germline CDR1 is LNHDA and CDR2 is SQIVND (reference sequence). DNA of the CDR3: TGTGCCAGTAGTCTAATAGCGGGGGACTACAATGAGCAGTTCTTC. The encoded protein is CASSLIAGDYNEQFF.

The chain is built from TRBV5-5 and TRBJ1-1; 7 positions match TRBD1. Germline CDR1 reads SGHKS; CDR2 reads YYEKEE (reference sequence). The CDR3 length is 13 residues. The trim removed 5 bases at V and 5 bases at J, leaving 6 bases unmatched. CDR3 nucleotides: TGTGCCAGCAGTGTGGAGGGGGCGACTGAAGCTTTCTTT. Translated: CASSVEGATEAFF.